This T cell receptor (beta chain) was sequenced for a study of T cells in Graves' hyperthyroidism and ophthalmopathy. In the study overall: Specimen type is peripheral blood, collected at initial diagnosis prior to any treatment.

On this clonotype itself: The antigen is unknown.

Germline V gives CDR1 LGHDT, CDR2 YNNKEL (reference sequence). This CDR3 spans 16 amino acids. Trimming cost V 5 bases and J 5 bases; bases outside gene matches: 15. The investigators amplified TCR beta CDR3 regions from RNA transcripts. TCR CDR3 regions were first amplified by RT-PCR with HTBI primers. TCRdb fed the multiplex PCR reads into MiXCR, producing one record per CDR3 protein. The sample records around 440,000 distinct CDR3 sequences, about a sixth being singletons. Graves' hyperthyroidism showing no ophthalmopathy progression within 18 months was considered stable. With a duration under 2 months, the hyperthyroidism was newly diagnosed in patients aged 18 to 65. Broader study findings: The majority of expanded thyroid clonotypes above 0.001 also appeared in blood.

The sequence came from a woman aged 18-29 years with Graves' hyperthyroidism. The chain is built from TRBV3-1 and TRBJ2-7, with TRBD1 identical over 7 bases. The source material was blood. For the CDR3, the DNA is TGTGCCAGCAGCTTGGCTACGACGGGACAGTCCCACGAGCAGTACTTC. Amino acids: CASSLATTGQSHEQYF.